The TCR beta chain described here comes from a study of blood T cell repertoires in COVID-19. About the study: PBMCs, B-cell-depleted T cells, or T cells were the source of the cDNA or gDNA that made up the material.

Germline V gene sequence: CDR1 SGHRS, CDR2 YFSETQ. V lost 2 bases, J lost 0 bases, and 11 bases lay in between. There are 15 residues in the CDR3. Method: immunoSEQ multiplex PCR; TCRdb's copy keeps in-frame clones and lacks some. The sample lists under 250,000 clones; around 83% were seen once. The V call is TRBV5-1, the J call TRBJ1-1, with no clear D. The sequencing sample was made of peripheral blood. The source of this sequence is a man aged 35-49 years with active or convalescent COVID-19. The CDR3 protein is CASSLQLHMNTEAFF. The CDR3 DNA follows: TGCGCCAGCAGCTTACAATTACACATGAACACTGAAGCTTTCTTT. Full variable domain (outside the CDR3, taken from reference TRBV5-1 and TRBJ1-1): KAGVTQTPRYLIKTRGQQVTLSCSPISGHRSVSWYQQTPGQGLQFLFEYFSETQRNKGNFPGRFSGRQFSNSRSEMNVSTLELGDSALYLCASSLQLHMNTEAFFGQGTRLTVV.